The 14 T cell receptor beta chains listed next were all sequenced from one sample in a study of T cell repertoires in cytomegalovirus infection. TCRdb analysed the reads with MiXCR anew, one entry per CDR3 protein. The sample shows approximately 250,000 distinct CDR3 sequences, roughly 20% of them seen only once. Sequencing was carried out using CD8+ T cells from PBMCs. The origin of the receptors is a human donor in good health (CMV status not recorded). Some clones in this sample may be carry-over from other donors' samples.

V and J are TRBV28 and TRBJ2-1, with 10 bases identical to TRBD2. Germline values: CDR1 MDHEN, CDR2 SYDVKM. The J segment lost 0 bases and the V segment lost 2 bases, leaving 4 bases of the junction unmatched. CDR3 length: 17 amino acids. CDR3 sequence reads: CASSLTSGVSSYNEQFF. The CDR3 DNA reads as TGTGCCAGCAGTTTAACTAGCGGGGTCAGCTCCTACAATGAGCAGTTCTTC.

CDR3 region: CASSGTGVSNQPQHF. CDR3 coding DNA: TGTGCCAGCAGTGGGACAGGGGTAAGCAATCAGCCCCAGCATTTT. The chain couples TRBV2 to TRBJ1-5; TRBD1 matches 9 bases. The CDR3 is made up of 15 amino acids. In germline, CDR1 is SNHLY, CDR2 FYNNEI. Trimming took 4 bases from V and 1 from J; bases not matched to a gene: 2. The whole variable domain, filled in from reference TRBV2 and TRBJ1-5, reads EPEVTQTPSHQVTQMGQEVILRCVPISNHLYFYWYRQILGQKVEFLVSFYNNEISEKSEIFDDQFSVERPDGSNFTLKIRSTKLEDSAMYFCASSGTGVSNQPQHFGDGTRLSIL.

The rearrangement uses TRBV7-9 and TRBJ2-1, with 8 bases that match TRBD2. The CDR3 runs to 16 residues. Germline V gene lookup returns CDR1 SEHNR and CDR2 FQNEAQ (reference sequence). The V and J ends lost 2 bases and 9 bases, in that order; junction bases with no gene match: 12. This chain's CDR3 is CASSLIASGPTGEQFF. In DNA form, the CDR3 reads TGTGCCAGCAGCTTAATAGCTAGCGGGCCCACGGGTGAGCAGTTCTTC.

V usage is TRBV12-3 or TRBV12-4 and J usage is TRBJ2-3; no clear D gene. Trimming stripped 7 bases from V and 1 base from J, with 12 bases between. The CDR3 runs 14 residues. CDR3 nucleotides: TGTGCCAGCACCACGGGTGGGGGCACAGATACGCAGTATTTT. It translates to CASTTGGGTDTQYF.

This clonotype was recorded at least ten times. This chain links TRBV6-1 with TRBJ2-2; 8 bases agree with TRBD2. Trimming at V came to 7 bases and at J to 5 bases, leaving 9 bases not matched to a gene. The CDR3 runs to 15 residues. Germline V gives CDR1 MNHNS, CDR2 SASEGT. CDR3 sequence reads: CASKLGGAATGELFF. The DNA for the CDR3 is TGTGCCAGCAAACTCGGGGGGGCCGCTACCGGGGAGCTGTTTTTT.

This clonotype was observed a handful of times. The V and J genes are TRBV6-5 and TRBJ2-1, with 8 positions matching TRBD2. The CDR3 is 13 amino acids. V lost 6 bases and J lost 6; bases outside the gene matches: 4. Germline assignment: CDR1 MNHEY and CDR2 SVGAGI. The CDR3 loop reads CASRHGGANEQFF. The CDR3 DNA reads as TGTGCCAGCAGACACGGGGGGGCCAATGAGCAGTTCTTC.

The chain links TRBV14 to TRBJ2-7; D uncertain. This CDR3 region has 13 residues. Germline V CDR1 and CDR2: SGHDN, FVKESK. Trimming left V 4 bases short and J 6 bases short, with 13 bases between. CDR3: CASSPPIGREQYF. The CDR3 DNA follows: TGTGCCAGCAGCCCCCCGATAGGGCGCGAGCAGTACTTC.

The J gene is TRBJ2-2, the V gene TRBV5-4, with unresolved D. CDR3 length: 14 amino acids. The V end lost 4 bases, the J end lost 6 bases, and 13 bases lay between the germline ends. Germline V gene data show CDR1 as SGHNT and CDR2 as YYREEE (reference sequence). The CDR3, as DNA: TGTGCCAGCAGCGCGGACGGGTCCGCCGGGGAGCTGTTTTTT. Amino acids: CASSADGSAGELFF.

To note about this clonotype: A clone one base away is much larger, so this may be a read error. Here the CDR3 DNA reads TGTGCCAGCAGCTTAGAGACAGGATATCAGCCCCAGCATTTT. Translation: CASSLETGYQPQHF. This rearrangement joins TRBV7-2 to TRBJ1-5, with a possible D match to TRBD1 (6 bases). V lost 1 base and J lost 5, with 9 bases in between. Germline CDR1 SGHTA, CDR2 FQGNSA. The CDR3 covers 14 residues.

This clonotype has just a few counts. V and J are TRBV7-9 and TRBJ2-3; D gene ambiguous. CDR1 and CDR2 from the germline V gene are SEHNR and FQNEAQ (reference sequence). V shed 5 bases and J shed 10 bases, with 13 bases lying between them. The CDR3 covers 12 residues. The CDR3 DNA is TGTGCCAGCAGCCAAGAAGGGTTAGCGCAGTATTTT. Its translation: CASSQEGLAQYF.

This clonotype has just a few counts. The CDR3 sequence is CAAAGPPEAFF. The CDR3 bases are TGTGCCGCCGCGGGTCCGCCCGAAGCTTTCTTT. The V call is TRBV6-6, the J call TRBJ1-1; D remains unclear. Trimming took off 11 bases at V and 8 bases at J, with 15 bases between the two ends. The CDR3 spans 11 residues. Germline V gives CDR1 MNHNY, CDR2 SVGAGI (reference sequence).

The V gene is TRBV19, the J gene TRBJ1-5; D uncertain. Germline V lookup: CDR1 LNHDA, CDR2 SQIVND (reference sequence). The CDR3 has 14 residues. V lost 5 bases and J 6 bases, leaving 14 bases between the germline ends. CDR3 sequence: CASSRRRRAQPQHF. As DNA, the CDR3 is TGTGCCAGTAGTCGTCGACGTCGGGCTCAGCCCCAGCATTTT. Full variable domain (remainder filled in from reference TRBV19 and TRBJ1-5): DGGITQSPKYLFRKEGQNVTLSCEQNLNHDAMYWYRQDPGQGLRLIYYSQIVNDFQKGDIAEGYSVSREKKESFPLTVTSAQKNPTAFYLCASSRRRRAQPQHFGDGTRLSIL.

There are a few counts of this clonotype. This chain uses TRBV4-2 with TRBJ2-7, with TRBD1 matching over 7 bases. The trim removed 0 bases at V and 9 bases at J, leaving 5 bases unmatched. There are 13 residues in the CDR3. Germline V gene lookup returns CDR1 LGHNA and CDR2 YNFKEQ. DNA for the CDR3: TGTGCCAGCAGCCAAGAGTTGGGGACAGCGCAGTACTTC. Its protein product is CASSQELGTAQYF.

This chain links TRBV6-2 or TRBV6-3 with TRBJ1-2, with a tentative D call TRBD1 (5 bases). CDR1 is MNHEY, CDR2 SVGEGT, per germline. The CDR3 length is 13 residues. Trimming removed 4 bases from V and 10 bases from J, with 16 bases in between. The CDR3 protein is CASSFRTTDVYTF. CDR3 bases: TGTGCCAGCAGTTTCCGGACAACCGATGTCTACACCTTC.